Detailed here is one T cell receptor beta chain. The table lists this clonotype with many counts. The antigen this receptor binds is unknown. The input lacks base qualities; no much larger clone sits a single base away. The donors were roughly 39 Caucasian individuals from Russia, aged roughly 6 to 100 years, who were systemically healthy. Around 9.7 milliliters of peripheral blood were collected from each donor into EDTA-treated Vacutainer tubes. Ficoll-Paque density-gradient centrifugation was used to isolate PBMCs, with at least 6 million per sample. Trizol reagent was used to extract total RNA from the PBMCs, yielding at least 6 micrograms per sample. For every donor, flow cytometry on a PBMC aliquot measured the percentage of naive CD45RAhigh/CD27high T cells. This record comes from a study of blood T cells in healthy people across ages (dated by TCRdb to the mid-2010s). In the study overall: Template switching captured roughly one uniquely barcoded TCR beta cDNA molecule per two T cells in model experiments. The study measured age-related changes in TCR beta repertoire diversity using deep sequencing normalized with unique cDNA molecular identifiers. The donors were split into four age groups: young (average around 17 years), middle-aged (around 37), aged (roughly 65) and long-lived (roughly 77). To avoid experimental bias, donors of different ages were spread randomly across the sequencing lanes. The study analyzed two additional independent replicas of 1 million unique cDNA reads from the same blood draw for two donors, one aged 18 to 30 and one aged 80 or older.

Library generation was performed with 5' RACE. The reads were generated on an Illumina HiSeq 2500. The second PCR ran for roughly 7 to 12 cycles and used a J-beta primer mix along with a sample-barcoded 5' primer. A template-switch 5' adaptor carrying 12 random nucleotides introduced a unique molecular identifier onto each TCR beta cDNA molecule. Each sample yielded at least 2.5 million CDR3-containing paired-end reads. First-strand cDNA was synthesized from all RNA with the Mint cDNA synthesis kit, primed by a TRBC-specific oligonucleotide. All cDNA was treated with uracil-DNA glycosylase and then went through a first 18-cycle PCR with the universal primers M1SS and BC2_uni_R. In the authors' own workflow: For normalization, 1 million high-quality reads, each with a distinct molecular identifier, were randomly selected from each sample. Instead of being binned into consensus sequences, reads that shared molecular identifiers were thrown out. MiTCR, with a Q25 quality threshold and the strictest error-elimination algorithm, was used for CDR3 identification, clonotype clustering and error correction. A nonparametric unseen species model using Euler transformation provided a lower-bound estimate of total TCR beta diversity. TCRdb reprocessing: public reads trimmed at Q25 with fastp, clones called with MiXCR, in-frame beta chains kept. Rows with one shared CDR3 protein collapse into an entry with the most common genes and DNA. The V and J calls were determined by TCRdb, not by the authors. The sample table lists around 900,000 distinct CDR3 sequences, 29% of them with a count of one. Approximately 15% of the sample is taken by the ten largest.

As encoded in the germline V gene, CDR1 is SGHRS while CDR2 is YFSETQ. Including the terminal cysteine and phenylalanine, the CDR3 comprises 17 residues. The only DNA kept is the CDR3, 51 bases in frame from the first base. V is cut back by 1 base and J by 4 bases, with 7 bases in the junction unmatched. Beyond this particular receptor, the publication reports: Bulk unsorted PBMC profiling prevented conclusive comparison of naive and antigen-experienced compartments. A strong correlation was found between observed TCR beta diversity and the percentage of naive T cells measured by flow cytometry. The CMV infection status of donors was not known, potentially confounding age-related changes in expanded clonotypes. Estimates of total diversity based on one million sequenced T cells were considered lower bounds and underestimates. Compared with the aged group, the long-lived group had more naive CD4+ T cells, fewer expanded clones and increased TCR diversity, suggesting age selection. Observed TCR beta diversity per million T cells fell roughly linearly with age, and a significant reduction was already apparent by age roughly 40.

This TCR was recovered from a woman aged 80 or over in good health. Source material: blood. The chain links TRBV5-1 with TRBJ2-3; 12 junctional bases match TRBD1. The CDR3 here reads CASSLSPGTGGPDTQYF. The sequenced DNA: TGCGCCAGCAGCTTGTCCCCCGGGACAGGGGGCCCAGATACGCAGTATTTT.